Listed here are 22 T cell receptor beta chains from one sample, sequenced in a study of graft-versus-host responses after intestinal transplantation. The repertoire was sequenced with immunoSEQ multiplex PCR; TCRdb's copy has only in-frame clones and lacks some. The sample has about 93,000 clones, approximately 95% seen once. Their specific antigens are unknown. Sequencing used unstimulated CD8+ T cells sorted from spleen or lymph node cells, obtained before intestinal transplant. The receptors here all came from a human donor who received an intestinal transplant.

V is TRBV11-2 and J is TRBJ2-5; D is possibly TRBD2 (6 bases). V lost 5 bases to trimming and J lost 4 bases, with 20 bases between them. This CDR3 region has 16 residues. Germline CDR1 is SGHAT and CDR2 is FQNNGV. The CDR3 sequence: CASSHAQEGTAETQYF. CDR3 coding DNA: TGTGCCAGCAGCCATGCCCAGGAGGGAACGGCAGAGACCCAGTACTTC.

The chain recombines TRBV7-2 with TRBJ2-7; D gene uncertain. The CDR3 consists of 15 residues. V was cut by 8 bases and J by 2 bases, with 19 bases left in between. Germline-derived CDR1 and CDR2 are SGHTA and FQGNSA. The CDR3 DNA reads TGTGCCAGCCGCGGCCAAGGCAGTGATACCTACGAGCAGTACTTC. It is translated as CASRGQGSDTYEQYF.

CDR3 DNA: TGTGCCAGCAGCTACGGGACTTACCACGAGCAGTACTTC. It translates to CASSYGTYHEQYF. The V and J genes are TRBV7-8 and TRBJ2-7; maybe TRBD2 (6 bases). The ends were cut back, 4 bases at V and 5 bases at J, with 12 bases in the middle. CDR1 SGHVS and CDR2 FQNEAQ come from the germline V gene. This CDR3 is built from 13 residues. The full variable domain, completed using reference TRBV7-8 and TRBJ2-7, is GAGVSQSPRYKVAKRGQDVALRCDPISGHVSLFWYQQALGQGPEFLTYFQNEAQLDKSGLPSDRFFAERPEGSVSTLKIQRTQQEDSAVYLCASSYGTYHEQYFGPGTRLTVT.

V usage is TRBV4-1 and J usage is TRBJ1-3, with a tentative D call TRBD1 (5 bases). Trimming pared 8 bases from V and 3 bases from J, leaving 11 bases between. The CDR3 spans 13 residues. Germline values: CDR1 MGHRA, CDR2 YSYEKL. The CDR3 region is CASAGRGGNTIYF. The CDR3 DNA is TGCGCCAGCGCGGGGAGGGGTGGAAACACCATATATTTT.

This CDR3 reads CASSPWERETQYF. CDR3 DNA sequence: TGCGCCAGCAGCCCGTGGGAGAGAGAGACCCAGTACTTC. The chain uses TRBV5-1 and TRBJ2-5, with D possibly TRBD2 on 5 matching bases. The germline V gene encodes CDR1 SGHRS and CDR2 YFSETQ. The CDR3 runs 13 residues. V lost 4 bases to trimming and J lost 4 bases, with 11 bases between them.

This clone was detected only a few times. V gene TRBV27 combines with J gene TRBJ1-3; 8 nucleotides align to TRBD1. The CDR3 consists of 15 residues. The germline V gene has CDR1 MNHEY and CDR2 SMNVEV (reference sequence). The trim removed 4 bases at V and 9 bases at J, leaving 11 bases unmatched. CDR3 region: CASSSRTGTGGTIYF. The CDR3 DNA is TGTGCCAGCAGTTCCCGGACAGGGACGGGCGGCACCATATATTTT.

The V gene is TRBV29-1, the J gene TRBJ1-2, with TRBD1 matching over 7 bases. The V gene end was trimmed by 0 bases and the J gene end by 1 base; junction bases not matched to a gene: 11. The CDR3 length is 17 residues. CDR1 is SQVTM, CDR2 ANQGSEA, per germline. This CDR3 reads CSVEDGTELGDNYGYTF. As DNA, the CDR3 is TGCAGCGTTGAAGATGGGACAGAATTAGGAGATAACTATGGCTACACCTTC. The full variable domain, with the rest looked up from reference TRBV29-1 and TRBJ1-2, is SAVISQKPSRDICQRGTSLTIQCQVDSQVTMMFWYRQQPGQSLTLIATANQGSEATYESGFVIDKFPISRPNLTFSTLTVSNMSPEDSSIYLCSVEDGTELGDNYGYTFGSGTRLTVV.

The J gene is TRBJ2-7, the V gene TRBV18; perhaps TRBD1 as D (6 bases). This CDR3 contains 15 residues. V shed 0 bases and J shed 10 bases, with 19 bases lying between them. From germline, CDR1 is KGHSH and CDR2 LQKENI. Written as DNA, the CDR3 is TGTGCCAGCTCACCACCTAACAGGGAAGGGCTCGAACAGTACTTC. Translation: CASSPPNREGLEQYF.

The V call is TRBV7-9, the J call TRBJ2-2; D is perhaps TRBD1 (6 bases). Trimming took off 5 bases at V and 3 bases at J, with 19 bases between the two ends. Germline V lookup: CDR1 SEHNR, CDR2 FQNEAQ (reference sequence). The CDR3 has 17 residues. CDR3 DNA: TGTGCCAGCAGCCGCTTAGTCCGGGACATAGACACCGGGGAGCTGTTTTTT. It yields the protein CASSRLVRDIDTGELFF.

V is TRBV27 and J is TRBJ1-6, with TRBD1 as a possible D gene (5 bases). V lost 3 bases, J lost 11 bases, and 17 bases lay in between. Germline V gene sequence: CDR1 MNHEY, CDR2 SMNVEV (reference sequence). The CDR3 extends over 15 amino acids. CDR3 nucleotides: TGTGCCAGCAGTTTTGTTCAGGGTGAGGAAGCACCCCTCCACTTT. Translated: CASSFVQGEEAPLHF.

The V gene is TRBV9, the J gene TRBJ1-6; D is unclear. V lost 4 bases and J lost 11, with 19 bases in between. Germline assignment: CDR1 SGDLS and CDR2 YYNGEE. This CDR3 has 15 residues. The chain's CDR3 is CASSPSGRREAPLHF. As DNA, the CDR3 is TGTGCCAGCAGCCCATCAGGACGGCGGGAGGCACCCCTCCACTTT.

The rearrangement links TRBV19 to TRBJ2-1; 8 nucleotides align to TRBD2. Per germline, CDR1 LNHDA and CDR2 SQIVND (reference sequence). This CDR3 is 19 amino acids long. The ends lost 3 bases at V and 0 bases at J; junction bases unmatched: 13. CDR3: CASSILLAVKAPSYNEQFF. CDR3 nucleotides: TGTGCCAGTAGTATCCTACTAGCGGTCAAAGCGCCCTCCTACAATGAGCAGTTCTTC.

The CDR3 is CASSEPYGTFTDTQYF. In DNA form, the CDR3 reads TGTGCCAGCAGTGAGCCGTACGGGACATTCACAGATACGCAGTATTTT. The genes are TRBV6-1 and TRBJ2-3; TRBD1 is a possible D gene (6 bases). The length of the CDR3 is 16 residues. Germline V gives CDR1 MNHNS, CDR2 SASEGT. Between the trimmed V and J ends, which lost 3 bases and 2 bases, there was a span of 15 bases.

The CDR3 spells CASSQDPPGLAGTHEQYF. The CDR3 nucleotides read TGCGCCAGCAGCCAAGATCCCCCGGGACTAGCGGGAACCCACGAGCAGTACTTC. The chain has TRBV4-1 and TRBJ2-7; TRBD2 agrees at 13 bases. This CDR3 comprises 18 residues. From germline, CDR1 is MGHRA and CDR2 YSYEKL. V lost 0 bases to trimming and J lost 5 bases; unmatched junction nucleotides: 10.

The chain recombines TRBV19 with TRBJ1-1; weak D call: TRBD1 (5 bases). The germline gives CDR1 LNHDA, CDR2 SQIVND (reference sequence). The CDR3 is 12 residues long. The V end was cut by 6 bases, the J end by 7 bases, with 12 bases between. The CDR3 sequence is CASSDRGGEAFF. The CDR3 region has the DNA TGTGCCAGTAGCGACCGGGGGGGTGAAGCTTTCTTT.

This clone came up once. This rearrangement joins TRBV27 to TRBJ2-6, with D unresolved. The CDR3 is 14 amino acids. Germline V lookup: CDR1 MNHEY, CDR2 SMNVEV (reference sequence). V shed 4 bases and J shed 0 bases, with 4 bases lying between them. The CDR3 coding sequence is TGTGCCAGCAGTTCTCGCTCTGGGGCCAACGTCCTGACTTTC. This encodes CASSSRSGANVLTF. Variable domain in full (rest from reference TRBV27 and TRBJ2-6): EAQVTQNPRYLITVTGKKLTVTCSQNMNHEYMSWYRQDPGLGLRQIYYSMNVEVTDKGDVPEGYKVSRKEKRNFPLILESPSPNQTSLYFCASSSRSGANVLTFGAGSRLTVL.

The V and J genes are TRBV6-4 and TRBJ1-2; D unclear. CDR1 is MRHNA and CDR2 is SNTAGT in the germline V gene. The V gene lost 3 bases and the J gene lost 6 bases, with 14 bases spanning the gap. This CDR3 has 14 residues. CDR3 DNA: TGTGCCAGCAGTGAAGATGGGCAGTGGGATGGCTACACCTTC. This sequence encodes CASSEDGQWDGYTF.

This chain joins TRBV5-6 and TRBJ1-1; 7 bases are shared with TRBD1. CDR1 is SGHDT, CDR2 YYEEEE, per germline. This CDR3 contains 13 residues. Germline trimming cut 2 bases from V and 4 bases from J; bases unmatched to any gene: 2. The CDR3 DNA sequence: TGTGCCAGCAGCTTAACAGGGGCCACTGAAGCTTTCTTT. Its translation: CASSLTGATEAFF. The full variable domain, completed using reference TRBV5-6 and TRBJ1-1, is DAGVTQSPTHLIKTRGQQVTLRCSPKSGHDTVSWYQQALGQGPQFIFQYYEEEERQRGNFPDRFSGHQFPNYSSELNVNALLLGDSALYLCASSLTGATEAFFGQGTRLTVV.

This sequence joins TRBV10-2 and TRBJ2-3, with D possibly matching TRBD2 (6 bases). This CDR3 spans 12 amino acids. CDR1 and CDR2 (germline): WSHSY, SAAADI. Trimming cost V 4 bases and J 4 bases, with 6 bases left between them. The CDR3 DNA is TGCGCCAGCAGTGGACTAGCAGATACGCAGTATTTT. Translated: CASSGLADTQYF.

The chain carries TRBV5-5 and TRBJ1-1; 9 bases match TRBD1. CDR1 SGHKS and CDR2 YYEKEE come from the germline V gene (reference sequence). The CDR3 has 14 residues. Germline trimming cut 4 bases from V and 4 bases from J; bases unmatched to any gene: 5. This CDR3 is CASSATGGSTEAFF. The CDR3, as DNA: TGTGCCAGCAGCGCGACAGGGGGAAGCACTGAAGCTTTCTTT.

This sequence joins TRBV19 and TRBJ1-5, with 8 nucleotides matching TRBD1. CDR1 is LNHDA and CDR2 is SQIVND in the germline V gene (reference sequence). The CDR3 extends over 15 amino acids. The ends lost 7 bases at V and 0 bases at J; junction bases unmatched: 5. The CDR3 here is CASTPQGGSNQPQHF. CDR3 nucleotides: TGTGCCAGTACCCCACAGGGGGGTAGCAATCAGCCCCAGCATTTT.

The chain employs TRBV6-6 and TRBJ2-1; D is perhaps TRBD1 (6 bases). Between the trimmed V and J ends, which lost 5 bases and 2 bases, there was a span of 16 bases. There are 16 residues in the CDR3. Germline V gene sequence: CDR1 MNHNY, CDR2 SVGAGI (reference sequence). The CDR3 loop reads CASSVSTGKTYNEQFF. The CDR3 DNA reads TGTGCCAGCAGTGTCTCTACAGGGAAGACCTACAATGAGCAGTTCTTC.